The next 29 T cell receptor beta chains were all read from a single sample in a study of blood T cell repertoires in COVID-19. TCRdb's copy holds only in-frame clones and misses some; the assay was immunoSEQ multiplex PCR. The top ten hold around 5% of the sample, which has 70,000 or so clones, around 86% seen once. Sequenced sample: peripheral blood. These receptors were obtained from a man aged 45-65 years with active COVID-19.

The CDR3 protein is CASSQPSGRSTGELFF. Written as DNA, the CDR3 is TGCGCCAGCAGCCAACCTAGCGGGAGGAGCACCGGGGAGCTGTTTTTT. V usage is TRBV4-3 and J usage is TRBJ2-2, with 11 bases that match TRBD2. V was clipped by 2 bases and J by 4 bases; unmatched bases: 3. Germline V gene data show CDR1 as LGHNA and CDR2 as YSLEER. CDR3 size: 16 residues.

This sequence joins TRBV10-3 and TRBJ2-7; 9 bases line up with TRBD1. Looked up from germline, CDR1 is ENHRY and CDR2 is SYGVKD. The CDR3 has 16 residues. V gave up 3 bases and J gave up 1 base; unmatched junction bases: 7. DNA of the CDR3: TGTGCCATCAGTGATAAGGGGACAGGGAATTCCTACGAGCAGTACTTC. Its translation: CAISDKGTGNSYEQYF.

This rearrangement joins TRBV10-3 to TRBJ1-3; 10 bases map to TRBD1. V dropped 6 bases and J dropped 8; count of bases not matched to a gene: 1. This CDR3 is 12 amino acids long. The V gene's germline CDR1 is ENHRY and CDR2 SYGVKD. CDR3: CAISGQGDTIYF. The CDR3 coding sequence is TGTGCCATCAGCGGACAGGGGGACACCATATATTTT.

This clone was detected a few times. This chain joins TRBV18 and TRBJ2-2; 12 nucleotides line up with TRBD1. Germline-derived CDR1 and CDR2 are KGHSH and LQKENI. V lost 2 bases, J lost 4 bases, and 2 bases stayed unmatched. CDR3 length: 16 residues. The CDR3 DNA reads as TGTGCCAGCTCACCAGGGACAGGGGGCAGCACCGGGGAGCTGTTTTTT. This translates into CASSPGTGGSTGELFF.

This clone was counted between two and nine times. The J gene is TRBJ2-7, the V gene TRBV28, with TRBD2 matching over 9 bases. The CDR3 covers 12 residues. The germline V gene encodes CDR1 MDHEN and CDR2 SYDVKM. The junction had 9 bases not matched to a gene; V was cut back by 6 bases and J by 12 bases. CDR3 DNA: TGTGCCAGCAGCCTAGGGACTAGCAGAGGGTACTTC. This sequence encodes CASSLGTSRGYF.

The genes are TRBV4-3 and TRBJ2-3, with 11 bases fitting TRBD2. The CDR3 has 17 amino acids. Germline V CDR1 and CDR2: LGHNA, YSLEER. The junction had 6 bases not matched to a gene; V was cut back by 0 bases and J by 4 bases. The CDR3 here is CASSQDKASGRPDTQYF. The CDR3 coding sequence is TGCGCCAGCAGCCAAGATAAGGCTAGCGGGAGGCCAGATACGCAGTATTTT.

This chain joins TRBV7-8 and TRBJ2-7; D not resolved. The CDR3 loop spans 16 amino acids. Trimming took off 1 base at V and 0 bases at J, with 13 bases between the two ends. CDR1 SGHVS and CDR2 FQNEAQ come from the germline V gene. CDR3 nucleotides: TGTGCCAGCAGCTTAGAACTTGGTGCAAGCTCCTACGAGCAGTACTTC. Its protein product is CASSLELGASSYEQYF.

This CDR3 is CASSFTGTSFMNTEAFF. The CDR3 DNA follows: TGTGCCAGCAGCTTTACAGGCACCTCGTTCATGAACACTGAAGCTTTCTTT. The chain recombines TRBV5-4 with TRBJ1-1, with a tentative D call TRBD1 (5 bases). Deletions cut 2 bases from V and 0 bases from J, with 17 bases between. CDR1 is SGHNT, CDR2 YYREEE, per germline (reference sequence). This CDR3 has 17 residues.

There are a few counts of this clone. The rearrangement links TRBV6-2 or TRBV6-3 to TRBJ2-5; TRBD2 is a possible D gene (7 bases). Per germline, CDR1 MNHEY and CDR2 SVGEGT. The CDR3 length is 18 residues. Trimming took off 5 bases at V and 5 bases at J, with 27 bases between the two ends. As DNA, the CDR3 is TGTGCCAGCAGTCCACCGGGACTAACGGGACACTTGGGGGAGACCCAGTACTTC. It encodes CASSPPGLTGHLGETQYF.

This rearrangement joins TRBV9 to TRBJ2-7; TRBD1 matches at 10 bases. With V trimmed by 4 bases and J by 2 bases, 6 bases remained unmatched. Germline CDR1 reads SGDLS; CDR2 reads YYNGEE. The CDR3 is made up of 15 amino acids. The CDR3 DNA is TGTGCCAGCAGCTTAGGACAGGGGGGAACCTACGAGCAGTACTTC. It specifies CASSLGQGGTYEQYF.

CDR3 bases: TGTGCCAGCTTAACCCGGGGACTGTTTTTT. Its translation is CASLTRGLFF. The V and J genes are TRBV18 and TRBJ1-4, with D unresolved. Germline V gene data show CDR1 as KGHSH and CDR2 as LQKENI. Trimming cost V 7 bases and J 13 bases, with 10 bases left between them. This CDR3 has 10 residues.

The J gene is TRBJ2-7, the V gene TRBV4-1; 13 positions agree with TRBD2. J gave up 7 bases and V 4 bases, and 4 bases lay outside the gene matches. The germline V gene has CDR1 MGHRA and CDR2 YSYEKL. The CDR3 has 14 residues. The CDR3 protein is CASSLGLAGVEQYF. The CDR3 coding sequence is TGCGCCAGCAGCCTTGGACTAGCGGGAGTTGAGCAGTACTTC.

The chain combines TRBV6-5 with TRBJ2-3; 10 bases are a match to TRBD2. From germline, CDR1 is MNHEY and CDR2 SVGAGI. V shed 5 bases and J 6 bases; nucleotides not matched to a gene: 2. CDR3 size: 13 residues. CDR3 DNA sequence: TGTGCCAGCAGTCAGCGGGAGGGTGATACGCAGTATTTT. This gives the protein CASSQREGDTQYF.

The V call is TRBV3-1 (or the pseudogene TRBV3-2), the J call TRBJ1-5; D might be TRBD1 (6 bases). Trimming left V 4 bases short and J 4 bases short, with 14 bases between. In germline, CDR1 is LGHDT, CDR2 YNNKEL (reference sequence). The CDR3 runs to 15 residues. DNA for the CDR3: TGTGCCAGCAGCCCCCAGTTGGGGGCAAATCAGCCCCAGCATTTT. Translation: CASSPQLGANQPQHF.

This chain uses TRBV6-5 with TRBJ2-3; D possibly corresponds to TRBD2 (5 bases). CDR1 is MNHEY and CDR2 is SVGAGI in the germline V gene. Trimming removed 5 bases from V and 6 bases from J, with 15 bases in between. The length of the CDR3 is 14 residues. The CDR3 is CASSLGPGDDTQYF. The DNA of the CDR3 is TGTGCCAGCAGTCTCGGACCCGGGGATGATACGCAGTATTTT.

The genes are TRBV28 and TRBJ2-5, with D tentatively TRBD1 (5 bases). The V gene's germline CDR1 is MDHEN and CDR2 SYDVKM. V lost 4 bases, J lost 9 bases, and 9 bases lay in between. The CDR3 sequence is 11 residues long. The CDR3: CASSSSRAQYF. The CDR3, as DNA: TGTGCCAGCAGTTCATCCAGGGCCCAGTACTTC.

The chain links TRBV18 to TRBJ2-3; 7 nucleotides align to TRBD1. This CDR3 is 17 amino acids long. J lost 4 bases, V lost 6 bases, and 16 bases had no gene match. Germline CDR1 KGHSH, CDR2 LQKENI. The CDR3 coding sequence is TGTGCCAGCTCCCCGTTAGGAACAGGGGCCTTTTCAGATACGCAGTATTTT. Protein product: CASSPLGTGAFSDTQYF.

The rearrangement uses TRBV4-1 and TRBJ1-1, with TRBD1 matching 7 bases. The CDR3 is 14 amino acids. Germline trimming cut 0 bases from V and 6 bases from J; bases unmatched to any gene: 4. In germline, CDR1 is MGHRA, CDR2 YSYEKL. The CDR3 DNA follows: TGCGCCAGCAGCCAAGAATGGCAGGGGGCTGAAGCTTTCTTT. The encoded protein is CASSQEWQGAEAFF.

Only a few counts were recorded for this clone. The chain employs TRBV19 and TRBJ2-1; the match to TRBD2 covers 13 bases. The CDR3 sequence is 18 residues long. Germline CDR1 reads LNHDA; CDR2 reads SQIVND (reference sequence). Trimming took 0 bases from V and 6 from J; bases not matched to a gene: 8. For the CDR3, the DNA is TGTGCCAGTAGTATAGATCTATCCGGACTAGCGGGAGCCAATGAGCAGTTCTTC. Protein sequence: CASSIDLSGLAGANEQFF.

The V call is TRBV7-2, the J call TRBJ1-2, with D uncertain. The CDR3 has 13 residues. Trimming removed 1 base at V and 9 bases at J, with 12 bases between. Germline V gene sequence: CDR1 SGHTA, CDR2 FQGNSA. In DNA form, the CDR3 reads TGTGCCAGCAGCTTAGATACCCTAACCCGCTACACCTTC. Translation gives CASSLDTLTRYTF.

The gene calls are TRBV28 and TRBJ1-1; D is undetermined. The CDR3 contains 15 residues. Germline V gene data show CDR1 as MDHEN and CDR2 as SYDVKM. V was shortened by 1 base and J by 1 base, with 10 bases between the two germline ends. The CDR3 region has the DNA TGTGCCAGCAGTTTATTAGCACCACGGAACACTGAAGCTTTCTTT. It codes for CASSLLAPRNTEAFF.

The chain combines TRBV10-3 with TRBJ1-3; D gene uncertain. Germline assignment: CDR1 ENHRY and CDR2 SYGVKD. V lost 11 bases and J lost 0, with 11 bases in between. The CDR3 covers 13 residues. The CDR3 sequence is CASEEYSGNTIYF. CDR3 in DNA: TGTGCCTCTGAGGAGTACTCTGGAAACACCATATATTTT.

Ten or more counts support this clone. The V gene is TRBV5-4, the J gene TRBJ2-1, with unresolved D. This CDR3 has 15 residues. Germline values: CDR1 SGHNT, CDR2 YYREEE (reference sequence). Trimming cost V 1 base and J 0 bases, with 8 bases left between them. The CDR3 loop reads CASSLSRSSYNEQFF. CDR3 DNA: TGTGCCAGCAGCTTGTCGCGAAGCTCCTACAATGAGCAGTTCTTC.

The chain has TRBV19 and TRBJ2-1, with 10 bases lining up with TRBD2. Trimming took 6 bases from V and 5 from J; bases not matched to a gene: 7. The germline gives CDR1 LNHDA, CDR2 SQIVND (reference sequence). The CDR3 loop spans 15 amino acids. DNA for the CDR3: TGTGCCAGTAGGCGGGGACTAGCGATTAACAATGAGCAGTTCTTC. Translated: CASRRGLAINNEQFF. The entire variable domain, with the rest obtained from reference TRBV19 and TRBJ2-1, is as follows: DGGITQSPKYLFRKEGQNVTLSCEQNLNHDAMYWYRQDPGQGLRLIYYSQIVNDFQKGDIAEGYSVSREKKESFPLTVTSAQKNPTAFYLCASRRGLAINNEQFFGPGTRLTVL.

The chain recombines TRBV9 with TRBJ2-1; tentatively, D is TRBD2 (5 bases). V shed 4 bases and J shed 5 bases, with 16 bases lying between them. This CDR3 is 15 amino acids long. The germline CDR1 and CDR2 sequences are SGDLS and YYNGEE. CDR3: CASSSEGGRDNEQFF. CDR3 sequence (DNA): TGTGCCAGCAGCTCAGAGGGTGGACGAGACAATGAGCAGTTCTTC.

This sequence joins TRBV5-5 and TRBJ1-1; no firm D call. The ends were cut back, 3 bases at V and 1 base at J, with 19 bases in the middle. This CDR3 has 17 residues. Germline CDR1 and CDR2: SGHKS and YYEKEE (reference sequence). The CDR3 DNA sequence: TGTGCCAGCAGCTACCGTTACCCAGGCACCACGAACACTGAAGCTTTCTTT. Protein sequence: CASSYRYPGTTNTEAFF.

The rearrangement uses TRBV12-3 or TRBV12-4 and TRBJ1-2, with D tentatively TRBD1 (5 bases). This CDR3 spans 13 amino acids. Trimming shortened V by 3 bases and J by 5 bases, and 10 bases separated the two germline ends. Here the CDR3 DNA reads TGTGCCAGCAGTTTTTTCTCAGGGTATGGCTACACCTTC. Translating it yields CASSFFSGYGYTF.

The rearrangement joins TRBV5-6 to TRBJ1-2; 12 bases are shared with TRBD1. The junction had 2 bases not matched to a gene; V was cut back by 3 bases and J by 2 bases. The CDR3 loop spans 15 amino acids. Germline CDR1 is SGHDT and CDR2 is YYEEEE. The CDR3 nucleotides are TGTGCCAGCAGCTCGGGACAGGGGGCAAACTATGGCTACACCTTC. This sequence encodes CASSSGQGANYGYTF.

The genes are TRBV19 and TRBJ1-1; D perhaps matches TRBD1 (5 bases). CDR3 length: 13 amino acids. Trimming pared 9 bases from V and 3 bases from J, leaving 14 bases between. Per the germline V gene, CDR1 is LNHDA and CDR2 is SQIVND (reference sequence). This CDR3 reads CASTPTQDTEAFF. The CDR3 nucleotides are TGTGCCAGCACGCCAACACAGGACACTGAAGCTTTCTTT.